This T cell receptor beta chain was sequenced during a study of blood T cell repertoires in COVID-19. Study at large: Acute and convalescent COVID-19 specimens originated in the United States, Italy and Spain. In each case, the material was cDNA or gDNA derived from T cells, B-cell-depleted T cells, or PBMCs.

Per the original methods: Nucleated cell number was recorded as an estimate derived from reference gene primer amplification. TCRdb's copy holds only in-frame clones and misses some; the assay was immunoSEQ multiplex PCR. V and J calls and clone size come straight from that table; D and trimming were deduced from the DNA. The sample comprises a few hundred thousand clones, 84% of which are singletons, and approximately 3% rests with the top ten. This receptor was identified in a woman in her 30s who had recovered from COVID-19. The material sequenced was peripheral blood.

The CDR3 DNA follows: TGTGCCACCAGTGATCCGGGACAGGGGGCATCCAATGAGCAGTTCTTC. It encodes CATSDPGQGASNEQFF. The J gene is TRBJ2-1, the V gene TRBV24-1; 12 nucleotides line up with TRBD1. Germline lookup yields CDR1 KGHDR and CDR2 SFDVKD. The CDR3 contains 16 residues. The V segment lost 3 bases and the J segment 6 bases; nucleotides outside the gene matches: 5.